This TCR beta chain was recorded in a study of response to subunit inactivated influenza vaccine (dated by TCRdb to the late 2010s). General notes on the study: The study used deep quantitative T cell receptor repertoire profiling to track responses to a trivalent subunit inactivated influenza vaccine. The research as a whole found: The authors suggested that each seasonal influenza vaccination may recruit only a limited number of new T cells.

This clonotype occurred a few times. No antigen is known for it. No base quality information exists; no much larger clone differs at one position. Receptor libraries were prepared by RT-PCR. Sequencing was performed on an Illumina HiSeq 2500. TCRdb handled the public reads itself, with Q25 trimming in fastp and clone calling in MiXCR, and kept productive beta chains. Entries that share a CDR3 protein sequence are merged under the most common genes and DNA. In this sample the table shows hundreds of thousands of distinct CDR3 sequences, roughly 20% of which occur a single time. 10% of the sample lies in the top ten. Via the germline V gene, CDR1 is SQVTM and CDR2 ANQGSEA. Trimming leaves V shorter by 7 bases and J shorter by 7 bases, with the junction holding 6 bases beyond the gene matches. The CDR3, from cysteine to phenylalanine, totals 12 residues. The DNA shown is the 36-base CDR3, in frame from base 1.

The clonotype originates from a man aged 50-75 years who received an inactivated influenza vaccine. Donor details come from another sample of the same person, matched by shared clones. Sequences were derived from PBMCs from blood, sampled roughly 20 months after vaccination. The rearranged chain carries TRBV29-1 and TRBJ2-1; TRBD1 agrees with 8 junctional bases. The sequence in DNA is TGCAGCGCTCAGGGGGCTTTGAATGAGCAGTTCTTC. This yields the protein CSAQGALNEQFF.